This T cell receptor beta chain was identified in a study of T cell responses to AZD1222 COVID-19 vaccine. Study in general: Second-dose recipients at about 4 or about 12 weeks were treated as one pooled group. Findings and limits, study-wide: Of spike-specific TCRs, nearly half reportedly target regions left unmutated in variants. Possibly, clonal diversity was underestimated; donors were largely white British and included more females.

On this clone: The antigen is unknown.

Deletions cut 1 base from V and 5 bases from J, with 20 bases between. CDR1 is KGHSH, CDR2 LQKENI, per germline. The CDR3 covers 17 residues. Repertoires were generated with immunoSEQ multiplex PCR, while TCRdb's copy carries only in-frame clones and drops some. The sample includes roughly 110,000 clones, more than 85% of them seen just once. The sequence came from an adult in good health. The chain is built from TRBV18 and TRBJ1-1; D perhaps matches TRBD1 (6 bases). The sample consisted of peripheral blood, taken on day 0 of AZD1222 vaccination. The CDR3 here is CASSPLSRGGRRTEAFF. CDR3 bases: TGTGCCAGCTCACCACTCTCGCGGGGGGGGCGAAGAACTGAAGCTTTCTTT.